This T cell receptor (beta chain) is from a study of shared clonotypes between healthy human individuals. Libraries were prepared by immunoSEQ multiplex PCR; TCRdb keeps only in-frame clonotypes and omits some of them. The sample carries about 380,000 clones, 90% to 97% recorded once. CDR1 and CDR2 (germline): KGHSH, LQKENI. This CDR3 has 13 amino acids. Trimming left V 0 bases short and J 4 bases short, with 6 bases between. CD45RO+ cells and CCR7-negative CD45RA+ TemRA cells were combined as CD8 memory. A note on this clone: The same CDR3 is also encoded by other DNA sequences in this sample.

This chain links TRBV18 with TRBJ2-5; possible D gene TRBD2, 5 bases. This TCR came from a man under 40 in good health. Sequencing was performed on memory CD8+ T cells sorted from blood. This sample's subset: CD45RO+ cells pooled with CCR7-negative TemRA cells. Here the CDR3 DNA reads TGTGCCAGCTCACCACCCGGACTAGAGACCCAGTACTTC. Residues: CASSPPGLETQYF.